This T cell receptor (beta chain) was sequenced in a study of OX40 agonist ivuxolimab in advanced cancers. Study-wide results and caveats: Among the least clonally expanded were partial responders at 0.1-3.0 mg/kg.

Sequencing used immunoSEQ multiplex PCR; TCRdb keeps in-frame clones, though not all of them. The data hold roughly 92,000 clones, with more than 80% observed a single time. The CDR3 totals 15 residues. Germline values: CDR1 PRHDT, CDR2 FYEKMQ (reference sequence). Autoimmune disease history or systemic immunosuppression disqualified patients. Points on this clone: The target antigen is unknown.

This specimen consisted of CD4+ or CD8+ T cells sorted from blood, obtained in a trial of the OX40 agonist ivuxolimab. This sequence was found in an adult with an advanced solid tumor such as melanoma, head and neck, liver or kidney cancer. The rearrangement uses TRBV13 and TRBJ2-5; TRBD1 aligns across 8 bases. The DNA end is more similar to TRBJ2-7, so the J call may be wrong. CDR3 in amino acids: CASSGGTGIRYEQYF. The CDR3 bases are TGTGCCAGCAGCGGAGGGACAGGCATTCGGTACGAGCAGTACTTC.